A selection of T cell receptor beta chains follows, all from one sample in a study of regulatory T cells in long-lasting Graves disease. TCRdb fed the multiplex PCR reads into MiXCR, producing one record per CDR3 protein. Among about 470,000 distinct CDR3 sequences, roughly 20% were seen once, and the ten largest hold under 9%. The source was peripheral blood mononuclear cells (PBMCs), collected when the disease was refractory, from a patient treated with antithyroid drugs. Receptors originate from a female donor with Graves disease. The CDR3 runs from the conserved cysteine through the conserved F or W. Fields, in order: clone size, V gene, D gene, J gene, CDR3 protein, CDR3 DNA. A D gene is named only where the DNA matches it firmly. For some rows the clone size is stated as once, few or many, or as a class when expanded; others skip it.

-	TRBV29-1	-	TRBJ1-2	CSVGLRGGYTF	TGCAGCGTTGGACTTCGTGGGGGCTACACCTTC
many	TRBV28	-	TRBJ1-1	CASSFVGHLNTEAFF	TGTGCCAGCAGTTTTGTGGGACACCTGAACACTGAAGCTTTCTTT
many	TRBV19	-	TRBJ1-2	CASSLRKDGAYGYTF	TGTGCCAGTAGTCTTCGTAAGGATGGGGCCTATGGCTACACCTTC
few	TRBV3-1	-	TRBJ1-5	CASSQGWGGVTGQPQHF	TGTGCCAGCAGCCAAGGTTGGGGGGGCGTCACCGGTCAGCCCCAGCATTTT
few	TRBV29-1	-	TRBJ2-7	CSVEDQGRGWPYEQYF	TGCAGCGTTGAAGATCAGGGCAGGGGTTGGCCCTACGAGCAGTACTTC
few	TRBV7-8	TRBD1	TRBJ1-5	CASSPLRVGGQPQHF	TGTGCCAGCAGCCCCTTGAGGGTAGGGGGCCAGCCCCAGCATTTT
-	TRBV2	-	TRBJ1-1	CATTRGARTEAFF	TGTGCCACTACCCGGGGGGCTCGCACTGAAGCTTTCTTT
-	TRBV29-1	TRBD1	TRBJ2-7	CSVWTGGYEQHF	TGCAGCGTCTGGACAGGGGGCTACGAGCAGCACTTC
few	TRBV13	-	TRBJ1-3	CASSSLGAGNTIYF	TGTGCCAGCAGCTCTCTAGGGGCTGGAAACACCATATATTTT
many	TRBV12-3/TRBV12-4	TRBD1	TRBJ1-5	CASSFRDRNQPQHF	TGTGCCAGCAGTTTCCGGGACAGGAATCAGCCCCAGCATTTT
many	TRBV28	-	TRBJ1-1	CASRPLEAEAFF	TGTGCCAGCAGGCCTCTGGAGGCTGAAGCTTTCTTT
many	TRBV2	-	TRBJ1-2	CASSAWPSYGYTF	TGTGCCAGCAGCGCGTGGCCGTCCTATGGCTACACCTTC
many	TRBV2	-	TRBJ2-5	CASRTDVQIQETQYF	TGTGCCAGCAGGACTGACGTGCAGATACAAGAGACCCAGTACTTC
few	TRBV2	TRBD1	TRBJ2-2	CASRVGQGGYTGELFF	TGTGCCAGCCGGGTGGGACAGGGGGGGTACACCGGGGAGCTGTTTTTT
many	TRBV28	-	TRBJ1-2	CASSLALWSDELYGYTF	TGTGCCAGCAGTCTCGCTCTCTGGTCTGACGAGCTCTATGGCTACACCTTC
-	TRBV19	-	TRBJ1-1	CASSPLGKGLNTEAFF	TGTGCCAGTAGTCCTTTGGGTAAGGGCTTGAACACTGAAGCTTTCTTT
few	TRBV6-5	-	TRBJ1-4	CASSWTPDKATDVLFF	TGTGCCAGCAGTTGGACCCCCGACAAGGCTACGGACGTACTGTTTTTT
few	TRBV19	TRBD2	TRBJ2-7	CASSLAAGGIYEQYF	TGTGCCAGTAGTCTTGCAGCGGGAGGAATCTACGAGCAGTACTTC
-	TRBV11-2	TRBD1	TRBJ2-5	CASSSTGGPETQYF	TGTGCCAGCAGCTCGACAGGGGGCCCAGAGACCCAGTACTTC
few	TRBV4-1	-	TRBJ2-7	CASSHGTVSSYEQYF	TGCGCCAGCAGCCACGGGACGGTGAGCTCCTACGAGCAGTACTTC
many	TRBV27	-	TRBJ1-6	CASSDAGAPLNSPLHF	TGTGCCAGCAGTGATGCTGGGGCTCCATTAAATTCACCCCTCCACTTT
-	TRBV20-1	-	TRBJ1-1	CSASPFDEANTEAFF	TGCAGTGCTAGTCCCTTCGACGAGGCGAACACTGAAGCTTTCTTT
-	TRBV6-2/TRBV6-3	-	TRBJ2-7	CASSYAQSYEQYF	TGTGCCAGCAGTTACGCACAGAGCTACGAGCAGTACTTC
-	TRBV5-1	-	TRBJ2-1	CASSFTELPDEQFF	TGCGCCAGCAGCTTTACGGAGTTACCCGATGAGCAGTTCTTC
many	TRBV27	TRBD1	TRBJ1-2	CASRPRGRDGYTF	TGTGCCAGCAGACCCAGGGGGCGAGATGGCTACACCTTC
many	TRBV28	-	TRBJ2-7	CASSPVDSSYEQYF	TGTGCCAGCAGTCCCGTGGACAGCTCCTACGAGCAGTACTTC
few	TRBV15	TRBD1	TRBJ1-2	CATSRGRPRGMYGYTF	TGTGCCACCAGCAGAGGTAGACCCAGGGGGATGTATGGCTACACCTTC
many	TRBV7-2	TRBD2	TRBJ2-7	CASSLALAGDNEQYF	TGTGCCAGCAGCTTAGCTTTAGCGGGAGATAACGAGCAGTACTTC
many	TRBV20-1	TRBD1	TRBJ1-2	CSARFAGGYGYTF	TGCAGTGCTAGATTCGCAGGGGGCTATGGCTACACCTTC
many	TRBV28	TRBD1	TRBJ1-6	CASKIPGTGVVSLHF	TGTGCCAGCAAGATTCCCGGGACAGGGGTAGTTTCCCTCCACTTT
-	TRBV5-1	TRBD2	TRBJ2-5	CASSFPAGGQETQYF	TGCGCCAGCAGCTTCCCCGCCGGGGGGCAAGAGACCCAGTACTTC
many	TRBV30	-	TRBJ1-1	CAWNLLPGNTEAFF	TGTGCCTGGAACCTTCTCCCAGGGAACACTGAAGCTTTCTTT
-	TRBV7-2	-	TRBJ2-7	CASSLATGPTYEQYF	TGTGCCAGCAGCTTGGCCACAGGACCCACCTACGAGCAGTACTTC
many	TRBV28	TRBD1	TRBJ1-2	CASSITPGGQGALGYTF	TGTGCCAGCAGTATTACTCCAGGGGGACAGGGAGCATTGGGCTACACCTTC
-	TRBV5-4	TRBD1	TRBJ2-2	CASSYPGQAGTGELFF	TGTGCCAGCAGCTACCCGGGACAGGCCGGGACGGGGGAGCTGTTTTTT
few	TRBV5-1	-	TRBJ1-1	CASSSLKSNTEAFF	TGCGCCAGCAGCTCGCTAAAGTCGAACACTGAAGCTTTCTTT
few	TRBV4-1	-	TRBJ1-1	CASTQGDRRNTEAFF	TGCGCCAGCACCCAAGGAGACAGAAGGAACACTGAAGCTTTCTTT
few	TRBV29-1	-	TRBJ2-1	CSVEDRAGIDSYNEQFF	TGCAGCGTTGAAGATCGTGCGGGGATTGACTCCTACAATGAGCAGTTCTTC
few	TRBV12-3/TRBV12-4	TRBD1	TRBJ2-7	CASSGSDRGSYEQYF	TGTGCCAGCAGCGGCTCGGACAGGGGATCCTACGAGCAGTACTTC
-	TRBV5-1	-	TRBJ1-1	CASSFHLDRMNTEAFF	TGCGCCAGCAGCTTTCATTTGGATCGTATGAACACTGAAGCTTTCTTT